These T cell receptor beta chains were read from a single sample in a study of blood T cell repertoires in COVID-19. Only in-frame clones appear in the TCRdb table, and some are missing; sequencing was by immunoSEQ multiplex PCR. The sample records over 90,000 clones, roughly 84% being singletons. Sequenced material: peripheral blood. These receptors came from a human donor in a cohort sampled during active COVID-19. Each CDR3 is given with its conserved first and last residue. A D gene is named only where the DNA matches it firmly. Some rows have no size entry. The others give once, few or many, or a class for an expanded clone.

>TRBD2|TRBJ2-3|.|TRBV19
CASKERGGFSTDTQYF
TGTGCCAGTAAGGAGCGGGGGGGCTTTAGCACAGATACGCAGTATTTT
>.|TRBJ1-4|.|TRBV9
CASSERGSGVGEKLFF
TGTGCCAGCAGCGAGAGGGGATCGGGGGTTGGTGAAAAACTGTTTTTT
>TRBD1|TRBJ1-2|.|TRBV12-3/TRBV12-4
CASRDRSHYGYTF
TGTGCCAGCAGGGACAGGTCCCACTATGGCTACACCTTC
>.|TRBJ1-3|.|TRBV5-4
CASSAYNSGNTIYF
TGTGCCAGCAGCGCCTATAACTCTGGAAACACCATATATTTT
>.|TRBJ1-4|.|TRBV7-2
CASSLGGPGEKLFF
TGTGCCAGCAGCTTAGGAGGCCCTGGTGAAAAACTGTTTTTT
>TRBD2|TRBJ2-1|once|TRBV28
CASSLGGSKNEQFF
TGTGCCAGCAGTTTAGGCGGGAGTAAGAATGAGCAGTTCTTC
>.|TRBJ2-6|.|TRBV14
CASSRSAGANVLTF
TGTGCCAGCAGCCGGTCGGCTGGGGCCAACGTCCTGACTTTC
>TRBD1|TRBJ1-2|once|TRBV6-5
CASTNIRDRVGYTF
TGTGCCAGCACGAATATCCGGGACAGGGTAGGCTACACCTTC
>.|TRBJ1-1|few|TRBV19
CASATGGLAEAFF
TGTGCCAGTGCGACGGGGGGATTAGCTGAAGCTTTCTTT
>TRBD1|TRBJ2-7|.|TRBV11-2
CASSFTTGDRYEQYF
TGTGCCAGCAGCTTCACGACAGGGGACCGATACGAGCAGTACTTC
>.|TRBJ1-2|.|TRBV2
CASSGNDRSYGYTF
TGTGCCAGCAGTGGAAACGACAGGAGCTATGGCTACACCTTC
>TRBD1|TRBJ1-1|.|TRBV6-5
CASSSPAGTGTTEAFF
TGTGCCAGCAGTTCCCCAGCCGGGACAGGGACCACTGAAGCTTTCTTT
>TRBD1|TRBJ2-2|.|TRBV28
CASTPGTGFLQYGGELFF
TGTGCCAGCACCCCCGGGACAGGGTTTTTACAGTATGGCGGGGAGCTGTTTTTT
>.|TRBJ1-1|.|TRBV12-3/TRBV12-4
CASTPRLGPEAFF
TGTGCCAGCACACCCCGGTTGGGCCCTGAAGCTTTCTTT
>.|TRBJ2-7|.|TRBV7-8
CASSTIEREQYF
TGTGCCAGCAGCACTATAGAGCGAGAGCAGTACTTC
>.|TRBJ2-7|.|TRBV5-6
CASSSQRTESYEQYF
TGTGCCAGCAGCTCGCAGAGAACGGAGTCCTACGAGCAGTACTTC
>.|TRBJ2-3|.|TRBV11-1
CASSLAEGTTDTQYF
TGTGCCAGCAGCTTAGCTGAGGGTACCACAGATACGCAGTATTTT
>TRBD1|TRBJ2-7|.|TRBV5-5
CASSVSRQGVYEQYF
TGTGCCAGCAGCGTTTCTCGACAGGGGGTCTACGAGCAGTACTTC
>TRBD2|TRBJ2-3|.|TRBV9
CASSVVASGSSTDTQYF
TGTGCCAGCAGCGTAGTGGCTAGCGGGTCTAGCACAGATACGCAGTATTTT
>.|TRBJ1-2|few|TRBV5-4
CASSPRQDGGYTF
TGTGCCAGCAGCCCGCGACAGGACGGTGGCTACACCTTC
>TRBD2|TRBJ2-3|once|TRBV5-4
CASSSGGLAGPTDTQYF
TGTGCCAGCAGCTCTGGAGGCCTAGCGGGACCCACAGATACGCAGTATTTT
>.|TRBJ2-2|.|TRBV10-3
CAITAEPNTGELFF
TGTGCCATCACGGCGGAACCGAACACCGGGGAGCTGTTTTTT
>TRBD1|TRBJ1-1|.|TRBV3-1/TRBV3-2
CASSPRSTGGNTEAFF
TGTGCCAGCAGCCCTCGGAGTACAGGGGGCAATACTGAAGCTTTCTTT
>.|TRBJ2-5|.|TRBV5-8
CASSLINREETQYF
TGTGCCAGCAGCTTGATCAACAGGGAAGAGACCCAGTACTTC
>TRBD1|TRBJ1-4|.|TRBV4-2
CASSQEQSRGLEKLFF
TGTGCCAGCAGCCAAGAACAGTCCAGGGGGCTTGAAAAACTGTTTTTT
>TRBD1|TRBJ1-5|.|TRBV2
CASRQGQGQNQPQHF
TGTGCCAGCAGGCAAGGACAGGGTCAGAATCAGCCCCAGCATTTT
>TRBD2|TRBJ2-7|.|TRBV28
CASSPPTSGRTYEQYF
TGTGCCAGCAGTCCCCCGACTAGCGGGAGGACCTACGAGCAGTACTTC
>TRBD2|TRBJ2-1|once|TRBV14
CASSHSTSGRDNEQFF
TGTGCCAGCAGCCACTCCACTAGCGGGAGGGACAATGAGCAGTTCTTC
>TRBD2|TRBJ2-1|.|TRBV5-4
CASSPTGASGGNEQFF
TGTGCCAGCAGCCCGACTGGGGCTAGCGGGGGGAATGAGCAGTTCTTC
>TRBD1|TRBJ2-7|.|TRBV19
CASSTRTGESIEQYF
TGTGCCAGTAGTACCCGGACAGGGGAGTCGATCGAGCAGTACTTC
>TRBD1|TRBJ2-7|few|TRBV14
CASSRDRVSSYEQYF
TGTGCCAGCAGCCGAGACAGGGTTTCCTCCTACGAGCAGTACTTC
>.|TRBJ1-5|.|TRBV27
CASSRGTVGGPQHF
TGTGCCAGCAGTCGCGGGACGGTTGGAGGGCCCCAGCATTTT
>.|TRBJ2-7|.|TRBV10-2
CASTLGAFYEQYF
TGCGCCAGCACCCTAGGAGCTTTCTACGAGCAGTACTTC
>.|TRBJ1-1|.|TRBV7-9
CASSYGQRMNTEAFF
TGTGCCAGCAGCTACGGACAGAGAATGAACACTGAAGCTTTCTTT
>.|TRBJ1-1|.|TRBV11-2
CASSLRTGSPNTEAFF
TGTGCCAGCAGCTTACGTACAGGATCTCCGAACACTGAAGCTTTCTTT
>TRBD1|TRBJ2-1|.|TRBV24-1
CATSDPDPRGSSYNEQFF
TGTGCCACCAGTGATCCAGACCCCAGGGGGAGCTCCTACAATGAGCAGTTCTTC
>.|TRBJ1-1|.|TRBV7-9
CASSFTGTNTEAFF
TGTGCCAGCAGCTTTACAGGGACGAACACTGAAGCTTTCTTT
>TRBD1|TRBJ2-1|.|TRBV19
CASSIDRGQPNNEQFF
TGTGCCAGTAGTATAGATCGGGGACAGCCTAACAATGAGCAGTTCTTC
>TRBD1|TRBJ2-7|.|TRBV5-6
CASSGTGTGAAYEQYF
TGTGCCAGCAGCGGAACCGGGACAGGGGCCGCCTACGAGCAGTACTTC
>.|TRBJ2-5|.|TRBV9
CASSVAGTGQETQYF
TGTGCCAGCAGCGTAGCTGGCACAGGGCAAGAGACCCAGTACTTC
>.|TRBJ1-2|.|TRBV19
CATRYVYGYTF
TGTGCCACCCGGTACGTCTATGGCTACACCTTC
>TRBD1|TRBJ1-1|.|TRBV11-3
CASSFRTGTNTEAFF
TGTGCCAGCAGCTTTAGGACAGGGACGAACACTGAAGCTTTCTTT
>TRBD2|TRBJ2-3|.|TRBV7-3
CASSSSGGYTDTQYF
TGTGCCAGCAGCTCTAGCGGGGGGTACACAGATACGCAGTATTTT
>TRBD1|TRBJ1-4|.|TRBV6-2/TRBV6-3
CASSQDRGRPTNEKLFF
TGTGCCAGCAGCCAGGACAGGGGGCGACCAACTAATGAAAAACTGTTTTTT